A single sample is the source of the 2 T cell receptor beta chains below, sequenced in a study of Ad26.COV2.S vaccination and SARS-CoV-2 variants. Treatment: over 15 received Ad26.COV2.S at low or high dose, single or two shots; 5 received placebo; per-sample allocation not given. Sampling took place 63 days after the first vaccine or placebo injection. Libraries were prepared by immunoSEQ multiplex PCR; TCRdb keeps only in-frame clonotypes and omits some of them. The table lists approximately 300,000 clones, roughly 86% of them singletons. The sample in question was peripheral blood, obtained in a trial of Ad26.COV2.S vaccine versus placebo. The receptors here all came from a person aged 18-65 years who received the Ad26.COV2.S COVID-19 vaccine or a placebo.

The chain recombines TRBV9 with TRBJ2-1; maybe TRBD2 (5 bases). Germline CDR1 and CDR2: SGDLS and YYNGEE. This CDR3 is 15 amino acids long. V shed 0 bases and J shed 2 bases, with 9 bases lying between them. The CDR3 nucleotides are TGTGCCAGCAGCGTAGGACGGGGTACCTACAATGAGCAGTTCTTC. Translation gives CASSVGRGTYNEQFF.

This sequence joins TRBV7-6 and TRBJ1-4, with TRBD1 matching over 7 bases. Germline CDR1 is SGHVS and CDR2 is FNYEAQ. The CDR3 loop spans 14 amino acids. V trimming: 0 bases; J trimming: 8 bases; junction bases outside the gene matches: 3. The CDR3 region is CASSLAGGGEKLFF. As DNA, the CDR3 is TGTGCCAGCAGCTTAGCAGGGGGCGGAGAAAAACTGTTTTTT.